Below are 8 T cell receptor beta chains sequenced from a single sample in a study of CD8 T cells in Susac syndrome. RNA, at roughly 0.45 to 1 ug, was reverse transcribed with random hexamers. MiXCR, run by TCRdb on the immunoSEQ multiplex PCR reads, gives a single entry per CDR3 protein. The sample holds 300,000 or so distinct CDR3 sequences, around 90% seen once. Sequenced input: CD4+ T cells from PBMCs. These receptors came from a human donor with multiple sclerosis.

This chain uses TRBV19 with TRBJ2-2, with 8 positions matching TRBD1. The CDR3 is made up of 18 amino acids. In germline, CDR1 is LNHDA, CDR2 SQIVND (reference sequence). The trim removed 7 bases at V and 0 bases at J, leaving 13 bases unmatched. Here the CDR3 DNA reads TGTGCCAGTAACTACGGGACAGGCACCGTCGCGAACACCGGGGAGCTGTTTTTT. It specifies CASNYGTGTVANTGELFF. The full variable domain, completed using reference TRBV19 and TRBJ2-2, is DGGITQSPKYLFRKEGQNVTLSCEQNLNHDAMYWYRQDPGQGLRLIYYSQIVNDFQKGDIAEGYSVSREKKESFPLTVTSAQKNPTAFYLCASNYGTGTVANTGELFFGEGSRLTVL.

V and J are TRBV4-3 and TRBJ2-3; D unclear. The length of the CDR3 is 14 residues. V shed 0 bases and J shed 6 bases, with 10 bases lying between them. Per the germline V gene, CDR1 is LGHNA and CDR2 is YSLEER. CDR3: CASSQEMAADTQYF. Here the CDR3 DNA reads TGCGCCAGCAGCCAAGAAATGGCGGCGGATACGCAGTATTTT.

This clonotype was seen just once. The chain joins TRBV7-9 to TRBJ2-3; no clear D gene. This CDR3 comprises 12 residues. Between the trimmed V and J ends, which lost 5 bases and 5 bases, there was a span of 8 bases. The germline CDR1 and CDR2 sequences are SEHNR and FQNEAQ (reference sequence). CDR3 sequence: CASSRRRDTQYF. The CDR3 DNA follows: TGTGCCAGCAGCCGCCGCAGAGATACGCAGTATTTT.

The V gene is TRBV7-2, the J gene TRBJ1-6; 9 bases map to TRBD1. Per the germline V gene, CDR1 is SGHTA and CDR2 is FQGNSA. The CDR3 covers 15 residues. Unmatched junction bases numbered 5, after V lost 2 bases and J lost 9 bases. The CDR3 protein is CASSLRGGQGSPLHF. Here the CDR3 DNA reads TGTGCCAGCAGCTTACGCGGGGGACAGGGTTCACCCCTCCACTTT.

This chain joins TRBV11-2 and TRBJ1-6, with D hard to call. The CDR3 loop spans 14 amino acids. Germline CDR1 and CDR2: SGHAT and FQNNGV. The V and J ends lost 5 bases and 4 bases respectively, with 9 bases between them. This CDR3 reads CASSPGFYNSPLHF. The CDR3 DNA sequence: TGTGCCAGCAGCCCGGGATTTTATAATTCACCCCTCCACTTT.

The rearrangement links TRBV12-3 or TRBV12-4 to TRBJ1-4; a weak D match, TRBD1 (6 bases). With 6 bases removed from V and 7 bases from J, the gap between germline ends came to 21 bases. CDR3 length equals 16 residues. In nucleotides, the CDR3 is TGTGCCAGCAGCCTTTTCGGACAGTCGTTAGGTGAAAAACTGTTTTTT. Translated, it gives CASSLFGQSLGEKLFF.

V gene TRBV7-2 combines with J gene TRBJ2-2; tentative D call: TRBD1 (6 bases). V was clipped by 5 bases and J by 5 bases, with 15 bases between them. Germline CDR1 and CDR2: SGHTA and FQGNSA. This CDR3 contains 15 residues. The CDR3, as DNA: TGTGCCAGCAGCACCCCACAGGGATGGACCGGGGAGCTGTTTTTT. Its translation is CASSTPQGWTGELFF.

This chain connects TRBV5-1 to TRBJ1-3; no reliable D call. With 1 base removed from V and 0 bases from J, the gap between germline ends came to 11 bases. The CDR3 is 16 residues long. Germline lookup yields CDR1 SGHRS and CDR2 YFSETQ. The CDR3 DNA reads TGCGCCAGCAGCTTGACGGCGGGGTACTCTGGAAACACCATATATTTT. Translated, it gives CASSLTAGYSGNTIYF.